Listed here are 17 T cell receptor beta chains from one sample, sequenced in a study of blood T cell repertoires in COVID-19. TCRdb's copy holds only in-frame clones and misses some; the assay was immunoSEQ multiplex PCR. This sample yields 200,000 to 250,000 clones, of which 85% to 90% are seen a single time; around 2.9% belongs to the top ten. Sequencing was performed on peripheral blood. Source of these receptors: an older woman with acute or convalescent COVID-19.

The CDR3 loop reads CASSLWGDASYEQYF. The CDR3 DNA is TGTGCCAGCAGCTTATGGGGGGACGCGTCCTACGAGCAGTACTTC. This chain connects TRBV11-2 to TRBJ2-7, with D perhaps matching TRBD2 (6 bases). The CDR3 runs to 15 residues. The germline V gene encodes CDR1 SGHAT and CDR2 FQNNGV. Trimming cost V 2 bases and J 1 base, with 12 bases left between them.

The V gene is TRBV27, the J gene TRBJ1-6; a weak D match, TRBD1 (6 bases). Per germline, CDR1 MNHEY and CDR2 SMNVEV (reference sequence). The CDR3 runs 16 residues. Trimming took off 7 bases at V and 2 bases at J, with 15 bases between the two ends. The CDR3 reads CASTEAGAAYNSPLHF. The CDR3 nucleotides read TGTGCCAGCACCGAGGCGGGGGCAGCCTATAATTCACCCCTCCACTTT.

The rearrangement joins TRBV6-6 to TRBJ1-6; D remains ambiguous. Germline CDR1 and CDR2: MNHNY and SVGAGI (reference sequence). This CDR3 comprises 15 residues. Between the trimmed V and J ends, which lost 6 bases and 7 bases, there was a span of 16 bases. Here the CDR3 reads CASSPLRGGNSPLHF. For the CDR3, the DNA is TGTGCCAGCAGCCCCCTCCGGGGAGGGAATTCACCCCTCCACTTT.

The V and J genes are TRBV6-5 and TRBJ2-3; TRBD2 matches at 9 bases. Germline V gene data show CDR1 as MNHEY and CDR2 as SVGAGI. The CDR3 is made up of 15 amino acids. V shed 0 bases and J 5 bases; nucleotides not matched to a gene: 3. This CDR3 reads CASSYSREGGDTQYF. The CDR3 DNA reads as TGTGCCAGCAGTTACTCGCGGGAGGGAGGAGATACGCAGTATTTT.

The V and J genes are TRBV19 and TRBJ1-1; 7 nucleotides align to TRBD1. The CDR3 is made up of 16 amino acids. CDR1 LNHDA and CDR2 SQIVND come from the germline V gene (reference sequence). V shed 3 bases, J shed 3 bases, and the junction held 10 bases outside the gene matches. CDR3: CASSMAGRGKDTEAFF. The CDR3 nucleotides read TGTGCCAGTAGTATGGCCGGCAGGGGGAAGGACACTGAAGCTTTCTTT.

The V and J genes are TRBV28 and TRBJ1-2, with D possibly matching TRBD1 (6 bases). The germline V and J ends were trimmed by 5 bases and 4 bases, with 17 bases remaining between them. The CDR3 length is 15 residues. CDR1 is MDHEN and CDR2 is SYDVKM in the germline V gene. The CDR3 bases are TGTGCCAGCAGTCCCCCTCGGACAGATCTCTATGGCTACACCTTC. Its translation: CASSPPRTDLYGYTF.

The chain uses TRBV9 and TRBJ2-2, with 9 bases lining up with TRBD1. CDR3 length equals 17 residues. Germline loops: CDR1 SGDLS, CDR2 YYNGEE. V was pared by 4 bases and J by 4 bases, with 11 bases of the junction left unmatched. The CDR3 region is CASSPTRGTGFTGELFF. CDR3 nucleotide sequence: TGTGCCAGCAGCCCGACTCGAGGGACAGGGTTCACCGGGGAGCTGTTTTTT.

In regard to this clone: Germline is not matched at one junction end, which may reflect a read error. This chain connects TRBV4-2 to TRBJ1-4; the D gene is possibly TRBD1 (5 bases). The CDR3 is 16 amino acids. CDR1 is LGHNA and CDR2 is YNFKEQ in the germline V gene. The CDR3 protein is CASRQESGSTNEKLFF. The CDR3 DNA follows: TGTGCCAGCAGACAAGAGTCAGGGTCAACTAATGAAAAACTGTTTTTT.

This clone was observed a single time. The V call is TRBV11-2, the J call TRBJ2-7; no reliable D call. Looked up from germline, CDR1 is SGHAT and CDR2 is FQNNGV. The V end was cut by 1 base, the J end by 2 bases, with 12 bases between. This CDR3 has 15 residues. The CDR3 here is CASSLGRSPPYEQYF. The CDR3 nucleotides read TGTGCCAGCAGCTTAGGCCGGAGCCCTCCCTACGAGCAGTACTTC.

Only one count was recorded for this clone. The V call is TRBV7-2, the J call TRBJ2-1; 10 bases match TRBD1. This CDR3 spans 15 amino acids. Germline lookup yields CDR1 SGHTA and CDR2 FQGNSA. V lost 2 bases to trimming and J lost 6 bases; unmatched junction nucleotides: 4. CDR3 residues: CASSLRDRGINEQFF. The CDR3 coding sequence is TGTGCCAGCAGCTTAAGGGACAGGGGAATCAATGAGCAGTTCTTC.

This clone has only a few counts. The chain joins TRBV5-1 to TRBJ1-6, with 8 bases aligning to TRBD1. The CDR3 runs to 15 residues. J was trimmed by 9 bases and V by 3 bases; bases with no gene match: 8. Germline V gene sequence: CDR1 SGHRS, CDR2 YFSETQ. DNA of the CDR3: TGCGCCAGCAGCTCGATTGACAGGGGAGCTTCACCCCTCCACTTT. This encodes CASSSIDRGASPLHF.

This clone was found once. V usage is TRBV10-1 and J usage is TRBJ1-1; weak D call: TRBD1 (6 bases). CDR3 length: 16 amino acids. Germline V CDR1 and CDR2: WNHNN, SYGVQD (reference sequence). V lost 3 bases and J 4 bases, leaving 18 bases between the germline ends. CDR3 amino acids: CASSDQATGIPTEAFF. The CDR3 bases are TGCGCCAGCAGTGACCAGGCCACAGGGATCCCCACTGAAGCTTTCTTT.

The rearrangement joins TRBV5-1 to TRBJ1-1, with TRBD1 matching over 8 bases. Losses at the gene ends were 4 bases for V and 3 bases for J; bases not matched to a gene: 5. This CDR3 is built from 14 residues. CDR1 SGHRS and CDR2 YFSETQ come from the germline V gene. CDR3 nucleotides: TGCGCCAGCAGCCCAGGGGGCTATGACACTGAAGCTTTCTTT. As protein: CASSPGGYDTEAFF.

V gene TRBV7-3 combines with J gene TRBJ2-3; 8 bases map to TRBD2. The CDR3 loop spans 15 amino acids. Germline values: CDR1 SGHTA, CDR2 FQGTGA. With V trimmed by 5 bases and J by 1 base, 5 bases remained unmatched. The CDR3 nucleotides read TGTGCCAGCAGCAGGAGCGGGGGCGGCACAGATACGCAGTATTTT. Amino acids: CASSRSGGGTDTQYF.

Written as DNA, the CDR3 is TGTGCCAGCAGCCCCCTGCGTACCTCCTACGAGCAGTACTTC. It codes for CASSPLRTSYEQYF. This chain joins TRBV14 and TRBJ2-7; D is undetermined. The CDR3 contains 14 residues. The ends were cut back, 4 bases at V and 0 bases at J, with 10 bases in the middle. Germline CDR1 reads SGHDN; CDR2 reads FVKESK.

V gene TRBV29-1 combines with J gene TRBJ1-4; weak D call: TRBD1 (6 bases). The CDR3 loop spans 14 amino acids. The V gene lost 2 bases and the J gene lost 4 bases, with 11 bases spanning the gap. CDR1 and CDR2 (germline): SQVTM, ANQGSEA. The CDR3 region is CSVELTGSNEKLFF. The CDR3 bases are TGCAGCGTTGAACTGACAGGTAGTAATGAAAAACTGTTTTTT.

The V gene is TRBV11-2, the J gene TRBJ2-3; 8 bases fit TRBD2. The ends lost 5 bases at V and 6 bases at J; junction bases unmatched: 13. Germline CDR1 and CDR2: SGHAT and FQNNGV. The CDR3 runs to 16 residues. The CDR3: CASSLHPGLVVDTQYF. CDR3 nucleotides: TGTGCCAGCAGCCTACACCCGGGACTAGTTGTCGATACGCAGTATTTT.